These T cell receptor beta chains were read from a single sample in a study of blood T cell repertoires in COVID-19. Repertoires were generated with immunoSEQ multiplex PCR, while TCRdb's copy carries only in-frame clones and drops some. The profile covers a few hundred thousand clones, with roughly 82% appearing a single time and roughly an eighth taken by the ten largest. The sequencing input was peripheral blood. The receptors here all came from a man older than 75 with acute or convalescent COVID-19. The CDR3 runs from the conserved cysteine through the conserved F or W. The D gene is left open where the match is weak. Where a row states a size, it is once, few, many or the class of an expanded clone; other rows omit it.

j_call: TRBJ2-7
clone_size: NA
d_call: TRBD1
v_call: TRBV6-5
cdr3_nt: TGTGCCAGCACTGGGGACAGGGGACACGAGCAGTACTTC
cdr3_aa: CASTGDRGHEQYF

j_call: TRBJ2-5
clone_size: NA
d_call: TRBD2
v_call: TRBV11-2
cdr3_nt: TGTGCCAGCAGCTTAGGAACGCTAGCGGGAGCCAACGGGGAGACCCAGTACTTC
cdr3_aa: CASSLGTLAGANGETQYF

j_call: TRBJ1-2
clone_size: NA
d_call: NA
v_call: TRBV29-1
cdr3_nt: TGCAGCATTCACAGGGATCCTGCCTATGGCTACACCTTC
cdr3_aa: CSIHRDPAYGYTF

j_call: TRBJ2-7
clone_size: NA
d_call: TRBD2
v_call: TRBV19
cdr3_nt: TGTGCCAGTACCGAGGGAGGGTTGGACTACGAGCAGTACTTC
cdr3_aa: CASTEGGLDYEQYF

j_call: TRBJ1-4
clone_size: few
d_call: TRBD1
v_call: TRBV2
cdr3_nt: TGTGCCAGCTCTAGGGGGCCCTTGGAAAATGAAAAACTGTTTTTT
cdr3_aa: CASSRGPLENEKLFF

j_call: TRBJ2-7
clone_size: NA
d_call: TRBD2
v_call: TRBV28
cdr3_nt: TGTGCCAGCAGCCCCATTCTCGGACTAGCATCCTACGAGCAGTACTTC
cdr3_aa: CASSPILGLASYEQYF

j_call: TRBJ1-4
clone_size: NA
d_call: TRBD1
v_call: TRBV5-1
cdr3_nt: TGCGCCAGCAGCTTTACAGGGGATAATGAAAAACTGTTTTTT
cdr3_aa: CASSFTGDNEKLFF

j_call: TRBJ1-2
clone_size: few
d_call: NA
v_call: TRBV28
cdr3_nt: TGTGCCAGCCAGCAGGGGTGGGAAGGTGGCTACACCTTC
cdr3_aa: CASQQGWEGGYTF

j_call: TRBJ1-3
clone_size: NA
d_call: TRBD1
v_call: TRBV10-3
cdr3_nt: TGTGCCAGCCAGGGGGCTCCTTCTGGAAACACCATATATTTT
cdr3_aa: CASQGAPSGNTIYF

j_call: TRBJ1-1
clone_size: NA
d_call: TRBD1
v_call: TRBV4-2
cdr3_nt: TGTGCCAGCAGCCCGGACAGGGCGAACACTGAAGCTTTCTTT
cdr3_aa: CASSPDRANTEAFF

j_call: TRBJ1-1
clone_size: NA
d_call: NA
v_call: TRBV27
cdr3_nt: TGTGCCAGCAATACAGGGTTGAACACTGAAGCTTTCTTT
cdr3_aa: CASNTGLNTEAFF

j_call: TRBJ2-7
clone_size: NA
d_call: TRBD1
v_call: TRBV19
cdr3_nt: TGTGCCAGTAGTCCCAGGGGGTACGAGCAGTACTTC
cdr3_aa: CASSPRGYEQYF